This paragraph covers one TCR beta chain sequence. The antigen remains undetermined. In germline, CDR1 is SGHRS, CDR2 YFSETQ. V dropped 0 bases and J dropped 5 bases, with 17 bases sitting between them. This CDR3 is 16 amino acids long. Each sample's TCRbeta library yielded on average around 42,000 productive templates. Assay used: immunoSEQ multiplex PCR; TCRdb lists only in-frame clones, some missing. The sample has tens of thousands of clones; about 95% are singletons. The data were obtained in a study of STAT3 mutations in large granular lymphocyte leukemia. Turning to the study itself: Canonical activating STAT3 mutations were detected in roughly half of the longitudinally sequenced T-LGLL patients. Approximately 40% of treated T-LGLL patients showed hematologic response to immunosuppression. General study findings and limits: In several patients, dominant TCR clone burden exceeded STAT3 mutant burden, suggesting STAT3 mutation arose secondarily. Every T-LGLL patient had at least one immunodominant TCRbeta clonotype.

This receptor was obtained from a man aged 35 to 55 with T-cell large granular lymphocyte leukemia. Some clones in this sample may be carry-over from other donors' samples. The sample consisted of peripheral blood mononuclear cells. The chain employs TRBV5-1 and TRBJ1-1; possible D gene TRBD1, 6 bases. The CDR3 region has the DNA TGCGCCAGCAGCTTGGATCCCGGGGGGCTTGGGACTGAAGCTTTCTTT. It specifies CASSLDPGGLGTEAFF.